These 5 T cell receptor beta chains were sequenced from one sample in a study of Ad26.COV2.S vaccination and SARS-CoV-2 variants. Only in-frame clones appear in the TCRdb table, and some are missing; sequencing was by immunoSEQ multiplex PCR. The table shows around 270,000 clones, with approximately 88% occurring only once. As to treatment: 19 received Ad26.COV2.S at low or high dose, single or two shots; about 5 received placebo; per-sample allocation not given. Sample collection was performed on day 63 after the first vaccine or placebo injection. This specimen consisted of peripheral blood, obtained in a trial of Ad26.COV2.S vaccine versus placebo. The receptor set was obtained from a person between 18 and 65 years old who received the Ad26.COV2.S COVID-19 vaccine or a placebo.

J is TRBJ2-3 and V is TRBV6-5; no clear D gene. Trimming stripped 4 bases from V and 2 bases from J, with 16 bases between. This CDR3 is built from 16 residues. CDR1 is MNHEY, CDR2 SVGAGI, per germline. CDR3 sequence: CASSSRTGLNTDTQYF. In DNA, the CDR3 is TGTGCCAGCAGTTCCAGGACGGGTCTAAACACAGATACGCAGTATTTT.

The rearrangement uses TRBV27 and TRBJ2-2, with TRBD1 matching over 8 bases. The junction had 6 bases not matched to a gene; V was cut back by 5 bases and J by 4 bases. Looked up from germline, CDR1 is MNHEY and CDR2 is SMNVEV (reference sequence). The CDR3 length is 15 residues. This CDR3 reads CASSRKTGVTGELFF. The CDR3 DNA sequence: TGTGCCAGCAGTCGGAAGACAGGGGTCACCGGGGAGCTGTTTTTT.

The rearrangement uses TRBV5-5 and TRBJ2-3, with D perhaps TRBD2 (6 bases). Germline V gene data show CDR1 as SGHKS and CDR2 as YYEKEE (reference sequence). This CDR3 contains 16 residues. V dropped 4 bases and J dropped 2 bases, with 17 bases sitting between them. CDR3 nucleotides: TGTGCCAGCAGCACGGGACTCCTCTTTGACACAGATACGCAGTATTTT. It specifies CASSTGLLFDTDTQYF.

The chain joins TRBV27 to TRBJ2-1; 8 nucleotides line up with TRBD2. Germline CDR1 and CDR2: MNHEY and SMNVEV (reference sequence). The CDR3 covers 11 residues. The V and J ends lost 10 bases and 10 bases, in that order; junction bases with no gene match: 6. DNA of the CDR3: TGTGCCACCGCGGGGGGTCTCGAGCAGTTCTTC. Translation gives CATAGGLEQFF.

This clone has only one observation. The rearrangement links TRBV19 to TRBJ2-1; tentatively, D is TRBD2 (6 bases). Trimming pared 1 base from V and 0 bases from J, leaving 13 bases between. Germline CDR1 LNHDA, CDR2 SQIVND (reference sequence). This CDR3 has 17 residues. The CDR3 protein is CASSIVSGSISYNEQFF. The DNA for the CDR3 is TGTGCCAGTAGTATAGTTAGCGGATCAATCTCCTACAATGAGCAGTTCTTC. Together with reference TRBV19 and TRBJ2-1, the CDR3 gives the full variable domain: DGGITQSPKYLFRKEGQNVTLSCEQNLNHDAMYWYRQDPGQGLRLIYYSQIVNDFQKGDIAEGYSVSREKKESFPLTVTSAQKNPTAFYLCASSIVSGSISYNEQFFGPGTRLTVL.